The text below deals with one TCR beta chain. The protocol was immunoSEQ multiplex PCR, while the TCRdb copy is restricted to in-frame clones and leaves out a portion. The profile covers about 220,000 clones, with approximately 80% appearing a single time and about 3.7% taken by the ten largest. This specimen comes from a study of blood T cell repertoires in COVID-19. This CDR3 spans 13 amino acids. The V gene's germline CDR1 is GTSNPN and CDR2 SVGIG (reference sequence). The V and J ends lost 4 bases and 1 base respectively, with 10 bases between them. This receptor was taken from a woman aged 55-69 years who had recovered from COVID-19. Sequenced sample: PBMCs or T cells enriched from blood (not recorded which). This rearrangement joins TRBV30 to TRBJ1-1, with D uncertain. The CDR3 loop reads CAWNWAANTEAFF. CDR3 DNA: TGTGCCTGGAATTGGGCAGCGAACACTGAAGCTTTCTTT.